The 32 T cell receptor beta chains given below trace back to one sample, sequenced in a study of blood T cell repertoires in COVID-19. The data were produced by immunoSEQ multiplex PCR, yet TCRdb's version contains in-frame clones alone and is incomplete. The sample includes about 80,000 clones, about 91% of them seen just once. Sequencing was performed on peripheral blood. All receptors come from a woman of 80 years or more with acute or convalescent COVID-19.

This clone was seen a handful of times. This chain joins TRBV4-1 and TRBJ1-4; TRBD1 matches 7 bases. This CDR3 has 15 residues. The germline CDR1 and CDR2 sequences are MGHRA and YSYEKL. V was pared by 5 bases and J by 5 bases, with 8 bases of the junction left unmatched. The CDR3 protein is CASSARDSANEKLFF. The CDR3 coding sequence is TGCGCCAGCAGCGCCCGGGACAGCGCAAATGAAAAACTGTTTTTT.

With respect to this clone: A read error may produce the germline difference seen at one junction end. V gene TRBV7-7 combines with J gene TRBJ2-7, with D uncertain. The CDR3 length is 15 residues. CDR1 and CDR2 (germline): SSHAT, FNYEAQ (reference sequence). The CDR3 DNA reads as TGTGCTAGCAGCTTAGGTTTCGGTGTTACCTACGAGCAGTACTTC. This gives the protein CASSLGFGVTYEQYF.

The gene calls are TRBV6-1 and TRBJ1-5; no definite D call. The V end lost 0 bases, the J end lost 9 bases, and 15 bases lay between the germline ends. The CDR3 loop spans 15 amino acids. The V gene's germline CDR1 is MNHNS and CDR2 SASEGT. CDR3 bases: TGTGCCAGCAGTGAAGCGGCTGTATCTGGTGCGCCCCAGCATTTT. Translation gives CASSEAAVSGAPQHF.

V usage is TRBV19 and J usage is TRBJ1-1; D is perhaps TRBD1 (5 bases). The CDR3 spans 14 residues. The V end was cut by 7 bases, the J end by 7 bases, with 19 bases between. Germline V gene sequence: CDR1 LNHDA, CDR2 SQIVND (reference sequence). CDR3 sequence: CASILGPRIGEAFF. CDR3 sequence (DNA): TGTGCCAGTATTCTGGGGCCCAGGATCGGTGAAGCTTTCTTT. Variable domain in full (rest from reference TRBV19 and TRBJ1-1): DGGITQSPKYLFRKEGQNVTLSCEQNLNHDAMYWYRQDPGQGLRLIYYSQIVNDFQKGDIAEGYSVSREKKESFPLTVTSAQKNPTAFYLCASILGPRIGEAFFGQGTRLTVV.

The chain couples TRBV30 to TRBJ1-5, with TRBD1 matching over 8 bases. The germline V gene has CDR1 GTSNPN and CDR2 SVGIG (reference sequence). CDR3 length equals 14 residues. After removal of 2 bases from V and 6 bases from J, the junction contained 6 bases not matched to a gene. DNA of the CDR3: TGTGCCTGGAGTTTGGCAGGGGGCTTTCAGCCCCAGCATTTT. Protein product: CAWSLAGGFQPQHF. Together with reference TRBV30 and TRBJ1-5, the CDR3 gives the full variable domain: SQTIHQWPATLVQPVGSPLSLECTVEGTSNPNLYWYRQAAGRGLQLLFYSVGIGQISSEVPQNLSASRPQDRQFILSSKKLLLSDSGFYLCAWSLAGGFQPQHFGDGTRLSIL.

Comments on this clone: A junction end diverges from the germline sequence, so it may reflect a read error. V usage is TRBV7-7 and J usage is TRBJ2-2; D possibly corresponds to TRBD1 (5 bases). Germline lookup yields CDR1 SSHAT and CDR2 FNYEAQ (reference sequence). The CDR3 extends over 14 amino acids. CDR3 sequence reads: CASSLVPGPGELFF. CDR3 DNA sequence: TGTGCTAGCAGCTTAGTTCCAGGGCCCGGGGAGCTGTTTTTT. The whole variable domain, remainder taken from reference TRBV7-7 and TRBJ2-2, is GAGVSQSPRYKVTKRGQDVTLRCDPISSHATLYWYQQALGQGPEFLTYFNYEAQPDKSGLPSDRFSAERPEGSISTLTIQRTEQRDSAMYRCASSLVPGPGELFFGEGSRLTVL.

CDR3 amino acids: CASSPLSGRALNEQFF. The CDR3 bases are TGTGCCAGCAGCCCACTTAGCGGGAGGGCCTTGAATGAGCAGTTCTTC. The rearrangement joins TRBV14 to TRBJ2-1; 11 positions agree with TRBD2. CDR3 length equals 16 residues. The germline V gene encodes CDR1 SGHDN and CDR2 FVKESK. V lost 4 bases, J lost 7 bases, and 9 bases stayed unmatched.

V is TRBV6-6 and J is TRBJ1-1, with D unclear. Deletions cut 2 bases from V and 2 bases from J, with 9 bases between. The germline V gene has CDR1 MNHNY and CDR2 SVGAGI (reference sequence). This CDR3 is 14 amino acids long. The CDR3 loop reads CASSYGSQNTEAFF. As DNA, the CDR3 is TGTGCCAGCAGTTACGGCAGTCAAAACACTGAAGCTTTCTTT.

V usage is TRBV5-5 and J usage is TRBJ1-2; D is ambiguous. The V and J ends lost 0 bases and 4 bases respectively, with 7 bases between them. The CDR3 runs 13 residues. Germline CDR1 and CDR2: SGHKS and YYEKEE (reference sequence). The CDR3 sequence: CASSLADSYGYTF. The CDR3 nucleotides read TGTGCCAGCAGCTTGGCCGATAGCTATGGCTACACCTTC.

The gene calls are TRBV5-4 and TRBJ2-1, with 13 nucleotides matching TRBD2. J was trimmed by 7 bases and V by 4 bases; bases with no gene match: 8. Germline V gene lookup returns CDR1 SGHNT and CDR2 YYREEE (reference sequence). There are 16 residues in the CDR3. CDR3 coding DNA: TGTGCCAGCAGCCGAGGACTAGCGGGAGCTAAGAATGAGCAGTTCTTC. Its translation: CASSRGLAGAKNEQFF. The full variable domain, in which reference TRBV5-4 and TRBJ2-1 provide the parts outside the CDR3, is ETGVTQSPTHLIKTRGQQVTLRCSSQSGHNTVSWYQQALGQGPQFIFQYYREEENGRGNFPPRFSGLQFPNYSSELNVNALELDDSALYLCASSRGLAGAKNEQFFGPGTRLTVL.

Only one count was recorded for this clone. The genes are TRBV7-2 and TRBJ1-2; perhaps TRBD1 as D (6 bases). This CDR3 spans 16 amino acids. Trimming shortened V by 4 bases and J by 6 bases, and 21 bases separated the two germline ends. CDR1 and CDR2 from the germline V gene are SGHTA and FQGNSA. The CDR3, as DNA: TGTGCCAGCAGCTACCGAAGGGGGACGGGAAAGAATGGCTACACCTTC. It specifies CASSYRRGTGKNGYTF.

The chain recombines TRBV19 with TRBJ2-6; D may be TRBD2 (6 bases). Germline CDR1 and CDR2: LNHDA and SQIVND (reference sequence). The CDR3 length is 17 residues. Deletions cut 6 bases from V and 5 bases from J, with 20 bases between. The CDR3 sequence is CASRTTDRRGRANVLTF. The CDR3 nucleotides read TGTGCCAGTAGGACAACGGACCGCCGCGGGAGGGCCAACGTCCTGACTTTC.

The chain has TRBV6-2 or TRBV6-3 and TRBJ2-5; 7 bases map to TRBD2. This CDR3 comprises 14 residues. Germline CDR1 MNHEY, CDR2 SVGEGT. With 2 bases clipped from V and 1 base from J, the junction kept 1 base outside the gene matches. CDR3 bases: TGTGCCAGCAGTTACCGCGGGGGCCAAGAGACCCAGTACTTC. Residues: CASSYRGGQETQYF.

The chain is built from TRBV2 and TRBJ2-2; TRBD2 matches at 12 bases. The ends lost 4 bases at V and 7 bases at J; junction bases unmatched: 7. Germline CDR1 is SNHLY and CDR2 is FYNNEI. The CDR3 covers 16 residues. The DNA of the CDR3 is TGTGCCAGCAGTGCCGCTAGCGGGAGGGCCGGCGGGGAGCTGTTTTTT. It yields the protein CASSAASGRAGGELFF.

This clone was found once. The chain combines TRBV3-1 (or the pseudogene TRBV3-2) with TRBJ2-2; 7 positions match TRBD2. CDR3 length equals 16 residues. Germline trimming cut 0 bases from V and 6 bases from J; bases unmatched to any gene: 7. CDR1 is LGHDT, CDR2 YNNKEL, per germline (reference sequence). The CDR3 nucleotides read TGTGCCAGCAGCCAAGAAAGGCGACTAGCATCCGGGGAGCTGTTTTTT. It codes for CASSQERRLASGELFF.

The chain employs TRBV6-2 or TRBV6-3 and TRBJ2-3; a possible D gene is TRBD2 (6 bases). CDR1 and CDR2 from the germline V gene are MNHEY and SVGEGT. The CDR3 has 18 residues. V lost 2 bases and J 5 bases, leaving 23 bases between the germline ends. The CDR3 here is CASSYGSVGGASVDTQYF. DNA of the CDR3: TGTGCCAGCAGTTACGGATCGGTCGGCGGTGCTAGCGTAGATACGCAGTATTTT.

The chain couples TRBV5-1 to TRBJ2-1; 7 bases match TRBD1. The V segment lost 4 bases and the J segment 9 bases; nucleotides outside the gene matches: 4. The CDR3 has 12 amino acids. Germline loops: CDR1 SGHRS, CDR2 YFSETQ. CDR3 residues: CASSIQGSEQFF. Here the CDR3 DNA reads TGCGCCAGCAGCATACAGGGGTCTGAGCAGTTCTTC.

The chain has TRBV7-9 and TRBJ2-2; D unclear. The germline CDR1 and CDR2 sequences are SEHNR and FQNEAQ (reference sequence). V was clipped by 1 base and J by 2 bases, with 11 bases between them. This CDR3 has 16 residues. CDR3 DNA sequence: TGTGCCAGCAGCTTAGGTCAGGCCCTAAACACCGGGGAGCTGTTTTTT. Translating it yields CASSLGQALNTGELFF.

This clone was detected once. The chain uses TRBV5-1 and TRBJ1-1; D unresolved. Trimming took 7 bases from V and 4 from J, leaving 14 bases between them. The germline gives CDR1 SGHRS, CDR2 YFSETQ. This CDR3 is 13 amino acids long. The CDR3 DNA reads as TGCGCCAGCCTTGATGCGCGGGGCACTGAAGCTTTCTTT. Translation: CASLDARGTEAFF.

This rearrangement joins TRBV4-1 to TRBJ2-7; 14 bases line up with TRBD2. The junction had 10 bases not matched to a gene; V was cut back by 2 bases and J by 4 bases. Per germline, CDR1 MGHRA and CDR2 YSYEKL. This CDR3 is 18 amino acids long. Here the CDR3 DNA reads TGCGCCAGCAGCCAACGAACCGGGACTAGCGGGGGTTGGTACGAGCAGTACTTC. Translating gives CASSQRTGTSGGWYEQYF.

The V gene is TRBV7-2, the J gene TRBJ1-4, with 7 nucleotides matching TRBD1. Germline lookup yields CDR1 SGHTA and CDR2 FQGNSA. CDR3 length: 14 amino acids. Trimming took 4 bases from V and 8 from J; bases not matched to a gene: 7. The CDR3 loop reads CASSSDRTGEKLFF. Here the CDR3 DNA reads TGTGCCAGCAGCTCCGACAGGACAGGAGAAAAACTGTTTTTT.

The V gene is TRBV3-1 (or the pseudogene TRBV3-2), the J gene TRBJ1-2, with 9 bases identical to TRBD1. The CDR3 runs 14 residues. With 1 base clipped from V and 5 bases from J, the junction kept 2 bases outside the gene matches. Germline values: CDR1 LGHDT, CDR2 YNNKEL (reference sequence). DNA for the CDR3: TGTGCCAGCAGCCAAGGAGGACAGGGGTATGGCTACACCTTC. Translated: CASSQGGQGYGYTF.

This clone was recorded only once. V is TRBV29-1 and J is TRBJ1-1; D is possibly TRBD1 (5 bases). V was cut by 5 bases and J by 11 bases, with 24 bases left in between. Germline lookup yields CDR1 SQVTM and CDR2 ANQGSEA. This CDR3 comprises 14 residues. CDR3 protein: CSVTLLGPISPAFF. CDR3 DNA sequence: TGCAGCGTTACTCTACTGGGGCCGATCTCTCCGGCTTTCTTT.

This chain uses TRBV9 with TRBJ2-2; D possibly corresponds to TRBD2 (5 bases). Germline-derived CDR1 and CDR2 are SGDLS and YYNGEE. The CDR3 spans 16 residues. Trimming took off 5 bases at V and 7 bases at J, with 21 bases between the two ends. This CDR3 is CASSQTDSSLGGELFF. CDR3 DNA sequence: TGTGCCAGCAGTCAAACGGACTCCTCTCTTGGCGGGGAGCTGTTTTTT.

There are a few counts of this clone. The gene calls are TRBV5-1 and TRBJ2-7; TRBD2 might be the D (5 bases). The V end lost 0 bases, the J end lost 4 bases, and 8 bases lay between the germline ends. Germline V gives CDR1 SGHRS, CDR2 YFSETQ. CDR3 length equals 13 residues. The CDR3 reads CASSLDSGYEQYF. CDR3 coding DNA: TGCGCCAGCAGCTTGGACTCGGGGTACGAGCAGTACTTC.

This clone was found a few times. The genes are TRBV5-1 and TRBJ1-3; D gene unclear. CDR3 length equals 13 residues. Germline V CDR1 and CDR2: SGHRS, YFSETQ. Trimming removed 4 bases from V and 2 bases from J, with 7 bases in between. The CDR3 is CASSDLAGNTIYF. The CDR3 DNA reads TGCGCCAGCAGCGATTTAGCTGGAAACACCATATATTTT. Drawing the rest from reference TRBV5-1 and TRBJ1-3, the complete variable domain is KAGVTQTPRYLIKTRGQQVTLSCSPISGHRSVSWYQQTPGQGLQFLFEYFSETQRNKGNFPGRFSGRQFSNSRSEMNVSTLELGDSALYLCASSDLAGNTIYFGEGSWLTVV.

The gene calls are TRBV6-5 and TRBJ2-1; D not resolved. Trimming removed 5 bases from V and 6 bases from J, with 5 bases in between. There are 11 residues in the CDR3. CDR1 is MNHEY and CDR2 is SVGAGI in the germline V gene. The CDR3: CASSTSNEQFF. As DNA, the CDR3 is TGTGCCAGCAGTACTTCCAATGAGCAGTTCTTC.

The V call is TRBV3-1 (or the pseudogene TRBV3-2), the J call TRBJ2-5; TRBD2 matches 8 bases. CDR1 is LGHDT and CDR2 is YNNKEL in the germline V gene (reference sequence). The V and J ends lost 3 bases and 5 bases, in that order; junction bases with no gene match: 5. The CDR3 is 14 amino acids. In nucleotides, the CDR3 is TGTGCCAGCAGCCACGGGACTAGTCGGGAGACCCAGTACTTC. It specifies CASSHGTSRETQYF.

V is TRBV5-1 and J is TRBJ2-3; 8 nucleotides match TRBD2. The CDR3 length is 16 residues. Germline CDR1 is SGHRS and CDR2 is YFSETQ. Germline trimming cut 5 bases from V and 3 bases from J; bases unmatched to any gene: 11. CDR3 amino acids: CASRLLPGLVTDTQYF. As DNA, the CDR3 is TGCGCCAGCAGATTACTCCCGGGACTAGTGACAGATACGCAGTATTTT.

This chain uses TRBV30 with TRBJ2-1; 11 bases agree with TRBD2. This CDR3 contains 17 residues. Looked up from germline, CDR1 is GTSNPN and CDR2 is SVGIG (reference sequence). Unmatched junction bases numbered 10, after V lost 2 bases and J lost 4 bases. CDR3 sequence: CAWSPGGGLAVYNEQFF. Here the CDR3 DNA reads TGTGCCTGGAGTCCCGGCGGGGGACTAGCGGTTTACAATGAGCAGTTCTTC. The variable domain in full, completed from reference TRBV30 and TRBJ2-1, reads SQTIHQWPATLVQPVGSPLSLECTVEGTSNPNLYWYRQAAGRGLQLLFYSVGIGQISSEVPQNLSASRPQDRQFILSSKKLLLSDSGFYLCAWSPGGGLAVYNEQFFGPGTRLTVL.

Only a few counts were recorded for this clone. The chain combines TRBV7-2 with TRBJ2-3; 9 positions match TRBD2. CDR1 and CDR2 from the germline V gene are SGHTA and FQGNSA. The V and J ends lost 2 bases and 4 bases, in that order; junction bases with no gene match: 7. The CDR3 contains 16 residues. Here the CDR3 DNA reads TGTGCCAGCAGCTTAATCGGTGCTAGCGGGGCAGATACGCAGTATTTT. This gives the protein CASSLIGASGADTQYF.

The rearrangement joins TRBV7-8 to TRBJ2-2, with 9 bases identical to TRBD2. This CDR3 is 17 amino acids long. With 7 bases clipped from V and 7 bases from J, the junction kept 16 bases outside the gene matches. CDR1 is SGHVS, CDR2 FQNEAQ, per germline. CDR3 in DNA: TGTGCCAGCACAAGGGGGGGAAGCGGGAGGAATAGCGGGGAGCTGTTTTTT. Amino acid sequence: CASTRGGSGRNSGELFF.